These T cell receptor beta chains were read from a single sample in a study of control samples from healthy donors and cancer patients. The repertoire was sequenced with immunoSEQ multiplex PCR; TCRdb's copy has only in-frame clones and lacks some. The sample has some 130,000 clones; approximately 92% are singletons. The sequenced sample consisted of blood. The receptor source for this set is a man younger than 35 in good health. Both conserved end residues are part of each CDR3. The order of the fields is J gene, V gene, clone size, D gene, CDR3 DNA, CDR3 protein. The D gene is left open where the match is weak. Expanded clones are given a class, and other clones once, few, many or no size at all.

J: TRBJ1-1
V: TRBV5-1
size: NA
D: TRBD1
DNA: TGCGCCAGCAGCGTGGACAGGGGTTCCACTGAAGCTTTCTTT
CDR3: CASSVDRGSTEAFF

J: TRBJ2-7
V: TRBV29-1
size: NA
D: TRBD1
DNA: TGCAGCGTGCCCGGGACAGGGAAGACCTACGAGCAGTACTTC
CDR3: CSVPGTGKTYEQYF

J: TRBJ2-7
V: TRBV11-2
size: NA
D: TRBD2
DNA: TGTGCCAGCAGCGCCCGACTAGCGGCTACCCTCTACGAGCAGTACTTC
CDR3: CASSARLAATLYEQYF

J: TRBJ2-7
V: TRBV5-1
size: few
D: TRBD1
DNA: TGCGCCAGCAGCATAGGGGACAGTCTGTACGAGCAGTACTTC
CDR3: CASSIGDSLYEQYF

J: TRBJ1-1
V: TRBV10-3
size: NA
D: NA
DNA: TGTGCCACCCCCTCAGTGAATGGGGGGGTCTGGGGAATGAACACTGAAGCTTTCTTT
CDR3: CATPSVNGGVWGMNTEAFF

J: TRBJ1-6
V: TRBV9
size: NA
D: TRBD1
DNA: TGTGCCAGCAGCGTGGACAGGGGCGACTCACCCCTCCACTTT
CDR3: CASSVDRGDSPLHF

J: TRBJ1-6
V: TRBV5-1
size: NA
D: NA
DNA: TGCGCCAGCAGGATTGAGTTCAATAATTCACCCCTCCACTTT
CDR3: CASRIEFNNSPLHF

J: TRBJ1-2
V: TRBV7-6
size: few
D: TRBD1
DNA: TGTGCCAGCAGCTCAGCCCTTACAGGGGACTATGGCTACACCTTC
CDR3: CASSSALTGDYGYTF

J: TRBJ2-1
V: TRBV30
size: NA
D: NA
DNA: TGTGCCTGGCGAGGACTGCACTTATCCGGTGAGCAGTTCTTC
CDR3: CAWRGLHLSGEQFF

J: TRBJ2-2
V: TRBV5-1
size: once
D: TRBD1
DNA: TGCGCCAGCAGCTTGGCCGACAGGGGAAACACCGGGGAGCTGTTTTTT
CDR3: CASSLADRGNTGELFF

J: TRBJ2-3
V: TRBV2
size: NA
D: NA
DNA: TGTGCCAGCTTTCTGGGGGGGCTCGAGGCAGACCTGGCAGATACGCAGTATTTT
CDR3: CASFLGGLEADLADTQYF

J: TRBJ2-7
V: TRBV5-6
size: NA
D: NA
DNA: TGTGCCAGCAGTCGACTAACTCCATCCTACGAGCAGTACTTC
CDR3: CASSRLTPSYEQYF

J: TRBJ2-7
V: TRBV6-1
size: NA
D: NA
DNA: TGTGCCAGCAGTGAGGGACTTACCACCTACGAGCAGTACTTC
CDR3: CASSEGLTTYEQYF

J: TRBJ1-6
V: TRBV12-2
size: once
D: NA
DNA: TGTGCAAGTCGCTTAGAGGAACAGGGGGTAGGTAATTCACCCCTCCACTTT
CDR3: CASRLEEQGVGNSPLHF

J: TRBJ2-5
V: TRBV4-2
size: NA
D: NA
DNA: TGTGCCAGCAGCCAAGTACGAGCTAGCAACCAAGAGACCCAGTACTTC
CDR3: CASSQVRASNQETQYF

J: TRBJ2-7
V: TRBV3-1/TRBV3-2
size: NA
D: NA
DNA: TGTGCCAGCAGCCACGGACCCCCCTACGAGCAGTACTTC
CDR3: CASSHGPPYEQYF

J: TRBJ1-5
V: TRBV2
size: NA
D: NA
DNA: TGTGCCAGCAAGAAGGACACCGGGTACAATCAGCCCCAGCATTTT
CDR3: CASKKDTGYNQPQHF

J: TRBJ2-1
V: TRBV30
size: NA
D: TRBD2
DNA: TGTGCCTGGAGTGTACAGCTAGCGGGATACAATGAGCAGTTCTTC
CDR3: CAWSVQLAGYNEQFF

J: TRBJ2-7
V: TRBV5-4
size: NA
D: TRBD1
DNA: TGTGCCAGCAGCCACACAGGGGGCGGATCCTACGAGCAGTACTTC
CDR3: CASSHTGGGSYEQYF

J: TRBJ2-2
V: TRBV6-2/TRBV6-3
size: NA
D: TRBD2
DNA: TGTGCCAGCAGTTACGCCGGGACTATCCAAACCGGGGAGCTGTTTTTT
CDR3: CASSYAGTIQTGELFF

J: TRBJ2-3
V: TRBV18
size: once
D: NA
DNA: TGTGCCAGCTCACCAATGGGGGTCATTACGAGCACAGATACGCAGTATTTT
CDR3: CASSPMGVITSTDTQYF

J: TRBJ2-1
V: TRBV27
size: NA
D: NA
DNA: TGTGCCAGCAGCCCGGGGGCCTCCTCCTACAATGAGCAGTTCTTC
CDR3: CASSPGASSYNEQFF

J: TRBJ2-5
V: TRBV20-1
size: NA
D: NA
DNA: TGCAGTGCTAGTGGGACCGTCCAAGAGACCCAGTACTTC
CDR3: CSASGTVQETQYF

J: TRBJ1-1
V: TRBV19
size: NA
D: NA
DNA: TGTGCCAGTAGTATCGGAACGGGAAAGGGAACTGAAGCTTTCTTT
CDR3: CASSIGTGKGTEAFF

J: TRBJ1-1
V: TRBV9
size: NA
D: NA
DNA: TGTGCCAGCAGCCCACGCGCAGGTGGGACTGAAGCTTTCTTT
CDR3: CASSPRAGGTEAFF

J: TRBJ2-7
V: TRBV5-1
size: NA
D: NA
DNA: TGCGCCAGCAGCTTGTTGGAGGGAGGCTACGAGCAGTACTTC
CDR3: CASSLLEGGYEQYF

J: TRBJ1-5
V: TRBV19
size: NA
D: TRBD1
DNA: TGTGCCAGTAGTATAGTGGCAGGGGGCGTTCAGCCCCAGCATTTT
CDR3: CASSIVAGGVQPQHF

J: TRBJ2-6
V: TRBV4-2
size: NA
D: NA
DNA: TGTGCCAGCAGCCAAGAGGGAGAAACTGGGGCCAACGTCCTGACTTTC
CDR3: CASSQEGETGANVLTF

J: TRBJ1-3
V: TRBV30
size: NA
D: NA
DNA: TGTGCCTGGAAGTTTCAGGGTTCTGGAAACACCATATATTTT
CDR3: CAWKFQGSGNTIYF

J: TRBJ1-2
V: TRBV25-1
size: NA
D: TRBD1
DNA: TGTGCCAGCAGCCTGGGACAGGGGCACTATGGCTACACCTTC
CDR3: CASSLGQGHYGYTF

J: TRBJ2-5
V: TRBV7-3
size: NA
D: NA
DNA: TGTGCCAGCAGCTTCCAGGGGGGCCAAGAGACCCAGTACTTC
CDR3: CASSFQGGQETQYF

J: TRBJ1-3
V: TRBV5-1
size: NA
D: NA
DNA: TGCGCCAGCAGCCCGGGCCAACAGGGTATCAACACCATATATTTT
CDR3: CASSPGQQGINTIYF

J: TRBJ1-5
V: TRBV4-1
size: few
D: NA
DNA: TGCGCCAGCAGCCAAGTTGCTCGCCCCAGGGACGGTAATCAGCCCCAGCATTTT
CDR3: CASSQVARPRDGNQPQHF

J: TRBJ1-2
V: TRBV4-1
size: NA
D: NA
DNA: TGCGCCAGCAGCCAAGATTCCCGGCTCGGCTACACCTTC
CDR3: CASSQDSRLGYTF

J: TRBJ1-4
V: TRBV27
size: NA
D: TRBD1
DNA: TGTGCCAGCAGTTTTTTACAGGGGGTAGGGGAAAAACTGTTTTTT
CDR3: CASSFLQGVGEKLFF

J: TRBJ2-1
V: TRBV11-2
size: NA
D: NA
DNA: TGTGCCAGCAGCTTAGGGGGGTCCTACAATGAGCAGTTCTTC
CDR3: CASSLGGSYNEQFF

J: TRBJ1-6
V: TRBV5-1
size: NA
D: NA
DNA: TGCGCCAGCAGCTCCACTGACAGAAATTCACCCCTCCACTTT
CDR3: CASSSTDRNSPLHF

J: TRBJ1-1
V: TRBV5-1
size: NA
D: NA
DNA: TGCGCCAGCAGCGGCGGGGCGACGGGGACTGAAGCTTTCTTT
CDR3: CASSGGATGTEAFF

J: TRBJ1-2
V: TRBV7-9
size: NA
D: NA
DNA: TGTGCCAGCAGCGTAGGACAGAACGTTAACTATGGCTACACCTTC
CDR3: CASSVGQNVNYGYTF

J: TRBJ1-1
V: TRBV5-1
size: NA
D: TRBD1
DNA: TGCGCCAGCAGCCCCGGACAGGGGGGCACTGAAGCTTTCTTT
CDR3: CASSPGQGGTEAFF